This TCR beta chain emerged from a study of blood T cell repertoires in COVID-19. Study background: Specimens from acute and convalescent COVID-19 originated in the United States, Italy and Spain. The analysed material was cDNA or gDNA that came from T cells, B-cell-depleted T cells, or PBMCs.

Original data processing: Cell counts per sample came from amplifying reference gene primers. Measured with immunoSEQ multiplex PCR; TCRdb has only the in-frame clones, and not every one. Clone size and V and J calls were adopted from that table, with D and trimming inferred from the DNA. The repertoire holds more than 150,000 clones, approximately 84% seen once, with more than 11% in the top ten. Per germline, CDR1 SEHNR and CDR2 FQNEAQ (reference sequence). Trimming at V came to 5 bases and at J to 2 bases, leaving 5 bases not matched to a gene. The CDR3 totals 14 residues. The chain employs TRBV7-9 and TRBJ1-2; TRBD1 agrees at 7 bases. This receptor was identified in a woman aged 80 or older with acute or convalescent COVID-19. The sample consisted of peripheral blood. CDR3 residues: CASSRQGLNYGYTF. CDR3 bases: TGTGCCAGCAGCCGACAGGGATTAAACTATGGCTACACCTTC.